This T cell receptor (beta chain) was documented in a study of response to subunit inactivated influenza vaccine. TCRdb re-called the RT-PCR reads through MiXCR, storing one row per CDR3 protein. The sample has 650,000 to 700,000 distinct CDR3 sequences, more than 15% seen once. The CDR3 is 14 residues long. V was pared by 6 bases and J by 14 bases, with 20 bases between. This receptor was taken from a man aged 45-65 years who received an inactivated influenza vaccine. The source was PBMCs from blood, collected 12 days after vaccination. The chain combines TRBV12-3 or TRBV12-4 with TRBJ1-6; possible D gene TRBD1, 5 bases. Written as DNA, the CDR3 is TGTGCCAGCAGCACCGGGACCGACTTTATCACCCTCCACTTT. Translated, it gives CASSTGTDFITLHF.